The 18 T cell receptor beta chains below come from one sample, sequenced in a study of cytomegalovirus exposure and HLA in healthy donors. It was with 60 Vbeta and 13 Jbeta primers that the PCR ran. Produced via immunoSEQ multiplex PCR; TCRdb's table is partial and in-frame only. The data contain a few hundred thousand clones, 65% to 85% of them singletons. Sequenced: PBMCs. Receptor source: a man aged 25-45 years in good health and CMV-seronegative.

The genes are TRBV28 and TRBJ1-1, with TRBD1 matching over 7 bases. The CDR3 covers 13 residues. Unmatched junction bases numbered 6, after V lost 3 bases and J lost 8 bases. Germline V lookup: CDR1 MDHEN, CDR2 SYDVKM. This CDR3 reads CASSLQGVWEAFF. CDR3 DNA: TGTGCCAGCAGTTTGCAGGGGGTTTGGGAAGCTTTCTTT. The whole variable domain, filled in from reference TRBV28 and TRBJ1-1, reads DVKVTQSSRYLVKRTGEKVFLECVQDMDHENMFWYRQDPGLGLRLIYFSYDVKMKEKGDIPEGYSVSREKKERFSLILESASTNQTSMYLCASSLQGVWEAFFGQGTRLTVV.

The rearrangement uses TRBV11-2 and TRBJ2-7, with 8 bases that match TRBD1. Germline V gives CDR1 SGHAT, CDR2 FQNNGV. Trimming cost V 1 base and J 4 bases; bases outside gene matches: 6. This CDR3 contains 15 residues. The CDR3 spells CASSLGQGRGYEQYF. CDR3 nucleotide sequence: TGTGCCAGCAGCTTAGGACAGGGGCGTGGGTACGAGCAGTACTTC.

CDR3 bases: TGTGCCAGCAGTGAAGCGGCGGGTCCCGAGCAGTACTTC. Amino acids: CASSEAAGPEQYF. This chain connects TRBV6-1 to TRBJ2-7; D perhaps matches TRBD2 (5 bases). Between the trimmed V and J ends, which lost 0 bases and 6 bases, there was a span of 9 bases. The CDR3 runs 13 residues. Per germline, CDR1 MNHNS and CDR2 SASEGT.

The chain is built from TRBV6-1 and TRBJ1-1; 7 bases map to TRBD1. Trimming cost V 5 bases and J 4 bases; bases outside gene matches: 7. The germline V gene encodes CDR1 MNHNS and CDR2 SASEGT. The CDR3 is 14 residues long. The CDR3 DNA sequence: TGTGCCAGCAGTACAGGGGTCGGCTTCACTGAAGCTTTCTTT. Translating gives CASSTGVGFTEAFF.

The genes are TRBV7-3 and TRBJ2-7; possible D gene TRBD2, 5 bases. CDR1 is SGHTA and CDR2 is FQGTGA in the germline V gene. The CDR3 spans 12 residues. V lost 8 bases to trimming and J lost 4 bases, with 12 bases between them. The DNA of the CDR3 is TGTGCCAGCGGACTCGGGGAATACGAGCAGTACTTC. This sequence encodes CASGLGEYEQYF.

This clone showed up just once. The chain uses TRBV7-2 and TRBJ2-1; weak D call: TRBD2 (6 bases). Germline V CDR1 and CDR2: SGHTA, FQGNSA. The CDR3 has 15 amino acids. V lost 3 bases, J lost 0 bases, and 9 bases lay in between. CDR3 bases: TGTGCCAGCAGCTTGGGGGGTACCTCCTACAATGAGCAGTTCTTC. This gives the protein CASSLGGTSYNEQFF.

This chain joins TRBV28 and TRBJ2-1; maybe TRBD2 (7 bases). Germline V gene sequence: CDR1 MDHEN, CDR2 SYDVKM. Deletions cut 6 bases from V and 4 bases from J, with 16 bases between. The CDR3 sequence is 15 residues long. The CDR3 reads CASSPGVGGYNEQFF. The CDR3 DNA reads as TGTGCCAGCAGCCCAGGGGTCGGGGGGTACAATGAGCAGTTCTTC.

The rearrangement joins TRBV5-6 to TRBJ2-1, with 8 bases aligning to TRBD2. The CDR3 contains 15 residues. V was clipped by 1 base and J by 8 bases; unmatched bases: 8. The V gene's germline CDR1 is SGHDT and CDR2 YYEEEE. The CDR3 sequence is CASSLTGGPVDEQFF. CDR3 in DNA: TGTGCCAGCAGCTTGACGGGGGGGCCAGTCGATGAGCAGTTCTTC. The whole variable domain, filled in from reference TRBV5-6 and TRBJ2-1, reads DAGVTQSPTHLIKTRGQQVTLRCSPKSGHDTVSWYQQALGQGPQFIFQYYEEEERQRGNFPDRFSGHQFPNYSSELNVNALLLGDSALYLCASSLTGGPVDEQFFGPGTRLTVL.

V is TRBV29-1 and J is TRBJ2-7; 8 bases fit TRBD1. CDR1 and CDR2 (germline): SQVTM, ANQGSEA. Unmatched junction bases numbered 7, after V lost 6 bases and J lost 3 bases. The CDR3 loop spans 13 amino acids. CDR3 nucleotides: TGCAGCGTCGGACAGGGTTTGAGCTACGAGCAGTACTTC. This sequence encodes CSVGQGLSYEQYF.

J is TRBJ1-1 and V is TRBV6-5, with D maybe TRBD1 (5 bases). CDR1 and CDR2 from the germline V gene are MNHEY and SVGAGI. Trimming removed 6 bases from V and 1 base from J, with 15 bases in between. The CDR3 has 15 residues. CDR3 sequence (DNA): TGTGCCAGCAGCCAATGGACGGGGGAGAACACTGAAGCTTTCTTT. Translating gives CASSQWTGENTEAFF.

A single count supports this clone. The chain recombines TRBV5-1 with TRBJ2-7, with 14 bases matching TRBD2. J gave up 3 bases and V 4 bases, and 6 bases lay outside the gene matches. The CDR3 runs 16 residues. CDR1 and CDR2 from the germline V gene are SGHRS and YFSETQ. The CDR3 protein is CASSVGLAGGLYEQYF. The CDR3 DNA follows: TGCGCCAGCAGCGTAGGACTAGCGGGGGGCCTCTACGAGCAGTACTTC.

The chain combines TRBV28 with TRBJ2-3; possibly TRBD2 for D (6 bases). The length of the CDR3 is 15 residues. The V gene lost 6 bases and the J gene lost 1 base, with 14 bases spanning the gap. Germline assignment: CDR1 MDHEN and CDR2 SYDVKM. The chain's CDR3 is CASSEREAGTDTQYF. CDR3 bases: TGTGCCAGCAGCGAGAGGGAGGCCGGCACAGATACGCAGTATTTT.

This clone was counted between two and nine times. The chain recombines TRBV5-1 with TRBJ2-1, with 9 bases fitting TRBD1. CDR1 SGHRS and CDR2 YFSETQ come from the germline V gene. The junction had 3 bases not matched to a gene; V was cut back by 1 base and J by 4 bases. The CDR3 runs 15 residues. The CDR3 loop is CASSLLGTGYNEQFF. As DNA, the CDR3 is TGCGCCAGCAGCTTGCTGGGGACAGGGTACAATGAGCAGTTCTTC.

The chain uses TRBV28 and TRBJ1-1; 8 bases match TRBD1. The V gene's germline CDR1 is MDHEN and CDR2 SYDVKM. With 2 bases clipped from V and 1 base from J, the junction kept 6 bases outside the gene matches. The CDR3 consists of 16 residues. The CDR3 DNA follows: TGTGCCAGCAGTTTAAGTACAGGGGGGAAGAACACTGAAGCTTTCTTT. The encoded protein is CASSLSTGGKNTEAFF.

This chain links TRBV19 with TRBJ2-3; a weak D match, TRBD1 (5 bases). V was trimmed by 9 bases and J by 0 bases, leaving 19 bases between them. The CDR3 is 16 residues long. From germline, CDR1 is LNHDA and CDR2 SQIVND (reference sequence). In DNA, the CDR3 is TGTGCCAGCACTATATCTTGGGGCTCTAGCACAGATACGCAGTATTTT. This encodes CASTISWGSSTDTQYF.

The chain is built from TRBV4-2 and TRBJ2-7; TRBD1 agrees at 7 bases. Germline lookup yields CDR1 LGHNA and CDR2 YNFKEQ. The V gene end was trimmed by 3 bases and the J gene end by 5 bases; junction bases not matched to a gene: 10. This CDR3 region has 15 residues. Here the CDR3 DNA reads TGTGCCAGCAGCCAGCCGAAGGGACAGAGGGACGAGCAGTACTTC. This encodes CASSQPKGQRDEQYF.

The chain couples TRBV5-6 to TRBJ1-2; tentative D call: TRBD1 (6 bases). Germline values: CDR1 SGHDT, CDR2 YYEEEE. V gave up 4 bases and J gave up 6 bases, with 22 bases separating them. CDR3 length: 16 residues. The CDR3 here is CASSPGVSWTAHGYTF. The CDR3 nucleotides are TGTGCCAGCAGCCCCGGCGTTTCTTGGACAGCCCATGGCTACACCTTC.

This chain uses TRBV7-9 with TRBJ1-5, with TRBD1 matching 7 bases. The trim removed 5 bases at V and 1 base at J, leaving 5 bases unmatched. The CDR3 sequence is 15 residues long. From germline, CDR1 is SEHNR and CDR2 FQNEAQ (reference sequence). CDR3 nucleotide sequence: TGTGCCAGCAGCCGACAGGGTATCAGCAATCAGCCCCAGCATTTT. It translates to CASSRQGISNQPQHF.